The 11 T cell receptor beta chains below all came from one sample that was sequenced in a study of regulatory T cells in long-lasting Graves disease. Construction of TCR beta libraries relied on iRepertoire HTBI primers and on Arm-PCR targeting CDR3 regions. TCRdb passed the multiplex PCR reads through MiXCR, listing each CDR3 protein once. The sample holds about 430,000 distinct CDR3 sequences; over 20% are singletons and the top ten take roughly an eighth. Time point reported: persistent/refractory GD, antithyroid drugs over 5 years with positive TRAb. Preparation of the TCR library used RNA extracted from PBMCs. The material sequenced was peripheral blood mononuclear cells (PBMCs), taken when the disease was refractory, from a patient treated with antithyroid drugs. The receptors here all came from a female donor with Graves disease.

This clonotype was seen a handful of times. The rearrangement uses TRBV5-1 and TRBJ2-4; 10 nucleotides match TRBD2. Trimming cost V 4 bases and J 1 base; bases outside gene matches: 14. The CDR3 runs 19 residues. CDR1 is SGHRS and CDR2 is YFSETQ in the germline V gene. The CDR3 DNA reads TGCGCCAGCAGCCCTCGAGGTAGCGGGAGGAAGTTGGCCAAAAACATTCAGTACTTC. Translation: CASSPRGSGRKLAKNIQYF.

The gene calls are TRBV7-8 and TRBJ1-3; D unresolved. Trimming left V 5 bases short and J 1 base short, with 12 bases between. Germline CDR1 SGHVS, CDR2 FQNEAQ. CDR3 size: 15 residues. CDR3 DNA: TGTGCCAGCAGCCCCCGATTAGGGTCTGGAAACACCATATATTTT. This translates into CASSPRLGSGNTIYF.

The chain links TRBV2 to TRBJ2-3; tentatively, D is TRBD2 (7 bases). With 5 bases removed from V and 3 bases from J, the gap between germline ends came to 12 bases. The CDR3 has 14 residues. CDR1 and CDR2 from the germline V gene are SNHLY and FYNNEI. CDR3 loop: CASSNREGTDTQYF. CDR3 bases: TGTGCCAGCAGTAACAGGGAGGGAACAGATACGCAGTATTTT.

Of note for this clonotype: A much larger clone differs from this one at a single base, so this may be a read error. This sequence joins TRBV6-1 and TRBJ2-7; 8 bases fit TRBD2. The CDR3 has 16 amino acids. CDR1 is MNHNS and CDR2 is SASEGT in the germline V gene. With 6 bases clipped from V and 3 bases from J, the junction kept 13 bases outside the gene matches. CDR3 residues: CASRRTGTRFYYEQYF. The CDR3 DNA follows: TGTGCCAGCAGGCGAACCGGGACTAGATTTTACTACGAGCAGTACTTC.

This clonotype was observed many times. This chain links TRBV6-1 with TRBJ1-5, with 7 bases identical to TRBD1. The germline CDR1 and CDR2 sequences are MNHNS and SASEGT. The CDR3 length is 15 residues. J lost 4 bases, V lost 7 bases, and 10 bases had no gene match. CDR3: CASTSGGFGNQPQHF. CDR3 DNA: TGTGCCAGCACCTCAGGGGGGTTCGGGAATCAGCCCCAGCATTTT.

This clonotype was seen at least ten times. V is TRBV28 and J is TRBJ2-5, with D maybe TRBD1 (5 bases). The CDR3 length is 15 residues. Deletions cut 6 bases from V and 4 bases from J, with 18 bases between. CDR1 MDHEN and CDR2 SYDVKM come from the germline V gene. The CDR3 reads CASSAPRSQGETQYF. CDR3 bases: TGTGCCAGCAGCGCACCCAGGAGCCAGGGAGAGACCCAGTACTTC.

The rearrangement uses TRBV7-2 and TRBJ2-2; D call uncertain. Trimming pared 2 bases from V and 4 bases from J, leaving 8 bases between. CDR3 length: 14 amino acids. From germline, CDR1 is SGHTA and CDR2 FQGNSA. CDR3 amino acids: CASSLSRPTGELFF. CDR3 nucleotides: TGTGCCAGCAGCTTATCCAGGCCCACCGGGGAGCTGTTTTTT.

This clonotype has at least ten counts. The chain uses TRBV28 and TRBJ2-7; TRBD1 agrees at 7 bases. This CDR3 is built from 15 residues. Germline V gene data show CDR1 as MDHEN and CDR2 as SYDVKM. Trimming at V came to 6 bases and at J to 0 bases, leaving 8 bases not matched to a gene. CDR3 bases: TGTGCCAGCAGCCCCGGGACAGTCCTCTCCTACGAGCAGTACTTC. This sequence encodes CASSPGTVLSYEQYF. The variable domain in full, with the rest retrieved from reference TRBV28 and TRBJ2-7, is DVKVTQSSRYLVKRTGEKVFLECVQDMDHENMFWYRQDPGLGLRLIYFSYDVKMKEKGDIPEGYSVSREKKERFSLILESASTNQTSMYLCASSPGTVLSYEQYFGPGTRLTVT.

At least ten counts were recorded for this clonotype. The chain has TRBV29-1 and TRBJ2-7; 12 nucleotides align to TRBD2. Trimming removed 7 bases from V and 5 bases from J; junction bases left unmatched: 6. The V gene's germline CDR1 is SQVTM and CDR2 ANQGSEA. The CDR3 covers 13 residues. The CDR3 region is CSATSGRPNEQYF. CDR3 bases: TGCAGCGCGACTAGCGGGAGACCCAACGAGCAGTACTTC.

The table lists this clonotype with a few counts. This CDR3 is CASKETGGGGGYTF. DNA for the CDR3: TGTGCCAGCAAGGAGACAGGGGGCGGTGGTGGCTACACCTTC. The chain carries TRBV12-3 or TRBV12-4 and TRBJ1-2; 10 nucleotides match TRBD1. The CDR3 is 14 residues long. The junction had 9 bases not matched to a gene; V was cut back by 7 bases and J by 7 bases.

This clonotype was detected many times. The chain carries TRBV20-1 and TRBJ1-1, with unresolved D. Trimming pared 3 bases from V and 10 bases from J, leaving 12 bases between. The CDR3 is 11 amino acids. CDR1 DFQATT and CDR2 SNEGSKA come from the germline V gene (reference sequence). The CDR3 nucleotides read TGCAGTGCTAGCCTGTTCTTGGGAGCTTTCTTT. Its translation is CSASLFLGAFF.